This TCR beta chain was obtained from a study of beta chain features in type 1 diabetes. Trimming cost V 5 bases and J 2 bases, with 8 bases left between them. CDR1 and CDR2 (germline): SEHNR, FQNEAQ (reference sequence). The CDR3 is 13 residues long. Overall study results and limits: People with Type 1 diabetes carried modestly yet significantly shorter TCRB CDR3s in all four CD4+ subsets.

Expressed TCRB transcripts got sequenced, as all isolated RNA was reverse transcribed. Measured with immunoSEQ multiplex PCR; TCRdb has only the in-frame clones, and not every one. The sample holds roughly 350,000 clones, 9.5% to 10% seen once. A CD45RO/CCR7/CD25/CD127/CD95/CD27 panel sorted naive, central memory, regulatory and stem cell-like memory CD4+ cells. Comment on this clone: Its antigen is unidentified.

The chain uses TRBV7-9 and TRBJ2-3; the D gene is possibly TRBD2 (5 bases). This TCR derives from a man aged 30 to 45 with type 1 diabetes. The sample taken for sequencing was central memory CD4+ T cells from blood. The CDR3 is CASSPSYTDTQYF. The CDR3 coding sequence is TGTGCCAGCAGCCCTAGCTACACAGATACGCAGTATTTT.